This entry is about one TCR beta chain. The antigen this receptor binds is unknown. The record has no base qualities; no much larger clone is one base away. This entry belongs to a study of cytomegalovirus exposure and HLA in healthy donors (TCRdb year 2017). Background for the entire study: According to a later analysis, the 120 or so validation repertoires were produced on the same platform as the 700 or so repertoires of the first cohort. Along with the roughly 670-subject first cohort, a separate validation cohort of around 120 different subjects was used. The study was designed to test whether signatures of past pathogen exposure could be identified by cataloging public T cell receptors. To predict cytomegalovirus infection status, the study combined high-throughput TCR immunosequencing, statistical association of individual TCRs with disease status, and machine learning. Overall results and qualifications from the work: Across donors, most TCR sequences were observed very rarely, whereas some public TCRs were present in many individuals. The validation cohort had no HLA typing available for a later analysis, so co-occurrence within that cohort was assessed over all 120 or so repertoires. In a later analysis, TCRs clustered in the first cohort were found to also tend to co-occur in the 130 or so validation repertoires, with over 90% of cluster scores above 0. The classifier was reported to diagnose cytomegalovirus status with high specificity and sensitivity in both the original and validation cohorts. It was suggested by the authors that the approach could potentially be generalized to other disease states and immunological phenotypes. The study gave a list of 150 to 200 TCR beta chains associated with cytomegalovirus. Three of the identified cytomegalovirus-associated TCR beta chains were confirmed in vitro to be specific for cytomegalovirus antigens.

The protocol used for the library was the immunoSEQ multiplex PCR assay. For the original study's pipeline: To diagnose cytomegalovirus status from the catalog of TCR beta chain sequences, a statistical classification framework was built. In its TCRdb copy, this immuneACCESS table keeps in-frame sequences only and misses some clones. Where compared with another copy, unresolved V genes explain less than half of these, and the others have no known cause. V and J calls and clone size are as listed in that table; D and trimming were resolved from the DNA. Here the sample has some 350,000 clones; 87% occur a single time. Jointly, the top ten make up roughly 1.2% of the sample. For CDR1 and CDR2, the germline V gene lists MNHNS and SASEGT. From its cysteine to its phenylalanine, the CDR3 spans 13 amino acids. The DNA shown is the 39-base CDR3, in frame from base 1. V is pared back by 2 bases and J by 1 base, with 5 bases lying between the germline termini.

Donors formed part of the validation cohort, which comprised about 130 subjects and was distinct from the first cohort of roughly 600 subjects. Here the chain combines TRBV6-1 and TRBJ1-1; the D segment cannot be called with confidence. The sequence was obtained from a woman aged 25 to 39 in good health and CMV-seropositive. Sequenced material: PBMCs. CDR3 reads: CASSENRNTEAFF. The DNA sequence is as follows: TGTGCCAGCAGTGAAAACAGGAACACTGAAGCTTTCTTT.